This T cell receptor beta chain was identified during a study of beta chain features in type 1 diabetes. Study information: Cells sorted and examined across all samples totaled more than 95,000,000. Overall study results and limits: Healthy donors had naive, central memory and Treg TCRB repertoires that appeared less similar than those seen among patients. A moderate, significant TCRB CDR3 shortening appeared in type 1 diabetes across four CD4+ subsets. Shorter templates might be favored by PCR, equally in patients and controls.

As every portion of the isolated RNA was reverse transcribed, the sequencing read expressed TCRB transcripts. Clones were sequenced by immunoSEQ multiplex PCR, and TCRdb holds only the in-frame ones, with some missing. This table has roughly 140,000 clones, under 13% appearing once. This clone has more than one count but fewer than ten. What it recognizes is unknown. CDR3 length: 14 amino acids. CDR1 is SGHNT, CDR2 YYREEE, per germline (reference sequence). V lost 7 bases and J lost 4; bases outside the gene matches: 11. The TCR comes from a man younger than 40 with type 1 diabetes. Sequenced: central memory CD4+ T cells from blood. This sequence joins TRBV5-4 and TRBJ2-7; TRBD1 matches at 7 bases. CDR3 loop: CASGETGDAYEQYF. Here the CDR3 DNA reads TGTGCCAGCGGGGAAACAGGGGATGCGTACGAGCAGTACTTC.